Sequencing of this T cell receptor (beta chain) was carried out in a study of T cell responses to AZD1222 COVID-19 vaccine. This clone has only one observation. Its antigen remains unknown. Generated by immunoSEQ multiplex PCR, the TCRdb table keeps only in-frame clones and is missing some. The sample lists roughly 150,000 clones, about 90% occurring once. Findings of the study overall: Donors skewed white British and female; clonal diversity was possibly underestimated. Baseline serostatus was positive in only 5 to 7 AZD1222 recipients.

The TCR sequence derives from an adult in good health. Sequenced material: peripheral blood, taken on day 0 of AZD1222 vaccination.

The CDR3 coding sequence is TGTGCCAGCAGTCCCCAGGACAGGGCCAACTATGGCTACACCTTC. Translation: CASSPQDRANYGYTF. The J gene is TRBJ1-2, the V gene TRBV2; 8 bases map to TRBD1. CDR3 length: 15 amino acids. V lost 5 bases, J lost 2 bases, and 7 bases stayed unmatched. The germline V gene encodes CDR1 SNHLY and CDR2 FYNNEI.